The table lists the clone carrying this T cell receptor beta chain with many counts. Its antigen is still unknown. These data originate in a study of human T cells and chemical hapten exposure. Study overall: A mostly female patient group had alopecia areata, totalis or universalis.

Study-level results: Because all patients had alopecia, their immune responses might differ from healthy ones.

Deletions cut 0 bases from V and 6 bases from J, with 10 bases between. Looked up from germline, CDR1 is SGDLS and CDR2 is YYNGEE. There are 14 residues in the CDR3. A single record per CDR3 protein comes from TCRdb applying MiXCR to the RACE reads. This table has approximately 57,000 distinct CDR3 sequences, roughly a tenth appearing once. Time point noted: pre-sensitization, week 0. Treatment denoted: therapeutic diphenylcyclopropenone sensitization with weekly scalp DPC. This sequence joins TRBV9 and TRBJ2-1, with unresolved D. The sample here was whole blood, taken in connection with sensitization to the hapten diphenylcyclopropenone (DPC). The receptor was isolated from a man aged 35-49 years with alopecia areata. Some clones in this sample may be carry-over from other donors' samples. The CDR3 coding sequence is TGTGCCAGCAGCGTAGCATGGAGTAGCAATGAGCAGTTCTTC. Translated: CASSVAWSSNEQFF.